This TCR beta chain was obtained from a study of blood T cell repertoires in COVID-19. Study in general: The cDNA or gDNA used as material had been derived from T cells, B-cell-depleted T cells, or PBMCs.

Germline CDR1 reads LNHDA; CDR2 reads SQIVND (reference sequence). V lost 3 bases and J 4 bases, leaving 12 bases between the germline ends. The CDR3 covers 15 residues. The repertoire was sequenced with immunoSEQ multiplex PCR; TCRdb's copy has only in-frame clones and lacks some. Seen here are roughly 250,000 clones, about 90% observed once, and the top ten hold 3.7%. The source of this sequence is a woman aged 40 to 55 with acute or convalescent COVID-19. V and J are TRBV19 and TRBJ1-4; D is possibly TRBD1 (6 bases). Sequenced sample: peripheral blood. This chain's CDR3 is CASSIPDRFNEKLFF. CDR3 DNA sequence: TGTGCCAGTAGTATCCCGGACAGATTTAATGAAAAACTGTTTTTT.